This T cell receptor beta chain was sequenced for a study of cytomegalovirus exposure and HLA in healthy donors. Whole-study findings and limits: Cytomegalovirus status, reportedly, was diagnosed with high specificity and sensitivity by the classifier.

TCRdb keeps only in-frame clones here, not all; method: immunoSEQ multiplex PCR. The sample contains some 170,000 clones, 70% to 90% of which appear only once. CDR3 length: 19 residues. Germline CDR1 is SGHVS and CDR2 is FNYEAQ. V was clipped by 2 bases and J by 1 base, with 20 bases between them. About this clone: Antigen: not known.

The clonotype originates from a woman aged 25-40 years in good health and CMV-seronegative. The sequencing sample was made of PBMCs. V usage is TRBV7-6 and J usage is TRBJ2-2, with D perhaps TRBD1 (6 bases). This CDR3 is CASSLPNWGPGMNTGELFF. The DNA for the CDR3 is TGTGCCAGCAGCTTACCTAACTGGGGGCCAGGGATGAACACCGGGGAGCTGTTTTTT.